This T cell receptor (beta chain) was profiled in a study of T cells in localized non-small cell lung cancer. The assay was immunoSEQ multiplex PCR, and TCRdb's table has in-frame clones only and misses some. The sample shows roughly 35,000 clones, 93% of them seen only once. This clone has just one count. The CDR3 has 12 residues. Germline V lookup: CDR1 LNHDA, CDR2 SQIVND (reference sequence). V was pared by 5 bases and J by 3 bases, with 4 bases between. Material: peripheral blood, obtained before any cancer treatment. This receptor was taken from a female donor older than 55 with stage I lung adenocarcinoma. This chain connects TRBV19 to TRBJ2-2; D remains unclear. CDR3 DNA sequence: TGTGCCAGTAGTTCTTACACCGGGGAGCTGTTTTTT. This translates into CASSSYTGELFF.